This T cell receptor beta chain originates from a study of beta chain features in type 1 diabetes listed by TCRdb under 2018. Some background on the complete study: Mean age, gender distribution, total cell number and subset yield were not different between patients and healthy donors. A total of some 100,000,000 sorted cells were examined across all samples, and a strong correlation was observed between cell number per subset and RNA yield. The study compared the TCRB repertoires of sorted circulating CD4+ T cell subsets in recently diagnosed type 1 diabetes patients with those in matched healthy donors. Naive and central memory subsets were obtained from all 30 or so donors, but regulatory and stem cell-like memory subsets were isolated from only 8 patients and 8 healthy donors.

From each donor, a single peripheral blood sample of about 100 mL on average was drawn into heparinised tubes. Using a panel that included CD45RO, CCR7, CD25, CD127, CD95 and CD27, naive, central memory, regulatory and stem cell-like memory CD4+ T cells were sorted on a BD FACSAria II. Purity was above 98% for every sorted population. PBMCs were isolated immediately by Lymphoprep density gradient centrifugation and stained directly without culture. So that batch effects would be minimized, each experiment stained and sorted samples in pairs, pairing one healthy donor with one patient. As concerns this clone: Its antigen target is currently unknown. The record has no base qualities; no much larger clone is one base away.

Spanning cysteine to phenylalanine, the CDR3 consists of 13 amino acids. Only the CDR3 part of the read is kept: 39 bases, read in frame from the first base. Between the V and J ends, shortened by 2 bases and 0 bases respectively, the junction contains 7 bases. The germline V gene sets CDR1 to SQVTM and CDR2 to ANQGSEA. All of the isolated RNA was reverse transcribed with the High Capacity cDNA Reverse Transcription Kit, so expressed TCRB transcripts were sequenced. Deep immunoSEQ sequencing was performed on naive, central memory and regulatory T cell samples, with an average of approximately 4 million total reads per sample. After sorted cells were lysed in RLT buffer, RNA was extracted with DNase-treated RNeasy Micro or Mini kits, with the choice depending on cell number. To prevent cross-contamination, every cell subset was processed on its own, while patient and healthy donor samples were processed together. Using the immunoSEQ multiplex PCR, TCRB sequences were amplified from cDNA into 87-bp fragments spanning the CDR3 region. Amplicons were sequenced on the Illumina HiSeq platform. The source study handled its data this way. Synthetic template baselines were used to correct PCR bias computationally, reads within Hamming distance 2 were collapsed, and singletons that could not be merged were discarded. Reads were aligned against IMGT so that V, D and J genes, CDR3 length and insertions or deletions at six rearrangement sites could be assigned. Within each subset, clonotype counts were normalized to sorted cell number, after which true diversity and Gini coefficients were computed with the tcR R package. The overlap coefficient, calculated on TCRB nucleotide sequences, was used to measure repertoire sharing. Out-of-frame TCRB sequences from naive cells were analyzed to stand in for the pre-selection repertoire. TCRdb retrieved this table from immuneACCESS and kept in-frame rearrangements only. Not all clones are present; in checked studies, unresolved V genes account for under half, and no reason is known for the remainder. V, J and clone size were drawn from that table, and D and trimming were deduced from the DNA. The sample contains approximately 250,000 clones, around 16% of them found a single time. Of the sample, 0.065% to 0.1% is held by the ten largest clones.

What the authors observed across the whole study: In all four CD4+ subsets, TCRB CDR3 length was moderately but significantly shorter in type 1 diabetes patients. Fewer insertions and more nucleotide deletions at VDJ recombination sites were observed in patients with type 1 diabetes, implying thymic rearrangement abnormalities. Naive, central memory and regulatory TCRB repertoires appeared to be more similar among patients than among healthy donors. Because cDNA was sequenced instead of genomic DNA, activated cells with high expression could be over-represented, although the groups did not differ in activation or CD3 levels. Shorter templates might be favored by PCR, yet because patient and control samples were amplified and corrected together, any such skew would affect both groups equally. Because the HLA sub-analyses included only small numbers of individuals, any influence of HLA type on TCRB rearrangement was left unresolved.

The TCR sequence derives from a man aged 30 to 39 with type 1 diabetes. The chain is encoded by TRBV29-1 joined to TRBJ1-1, with no reliable assignment of the D segment. The source material was naive CD4+ T cells from blood. The cell subset or site label corresponds to: true naive CD4+ T cells. The nucleotide sequence reads TGCAGCGTTGAACGTCTGATGAACACTGAAGCTTTCTTT. The translation is CSVERLMNTEAFF.